Here is one T cell receptor beta chain with its context. As yet, its antigen is unknown. The V gene's germline CDR1 is SNHLY and CDR2 FYNNEI. The CDR3 loop spans 12 amino acids. V was trimmed by 5 bases and J by 2 bases, leaving 7 bases between them. This record belongs to a study of vaccination and CD4 T cells after COVID-19. Study-wide background: Stimulation of the cells used overlapping spike peptide pools from SARS-CoV-2 and from the common cold coronaviruses HCoV-NL63, HCoV-OC43 and HCoV-229E.

Sequenced with the Oncomine TCR Beta short-read assay was DNA taken from cultured CD4+ T cells. Extraction of genomic DNA was performed on cultured CD4+ T cells. TCRdb reprocessed the PCR reads with MiXCR, giving one entry per CDR3 protein. The table records about 8,600 distinct CDR3 sequences, more than 30% of them present only once. Treatment in this sample: approximately 11-day PBMC culture with coronavirus spike peptide pools or control peptides (ViraFEST assay). There were positive PCR dates ranging from March to December 2020, all predating US Alpha, Beta and Delta variants. The TCR was taken from a human donor with COVID-19. Sequences were obtained from cultured CD4+ T cells from blood. The chain has TRBV2 and TRBJ2-7; D is perhaps TRBD1 or TRBD2 (5 bases each). CDR3 region: CASSRGAYEQYF. The CDR3 coding sequence is TGTGCCAGCAGTAGAGGGGCCTACGAGCAGTACTTC.